This T cell receptor (beta chain) was sequenced in a study of control samples from healthy donors and cancer patients. CDR3 length equals 15 residues. V was clipped by 2 bases and J by 0 bases, with 10 bases between them. Germline CDR1 is SGHTA and CDR2 is FQGNSA. Data came from immunoSEQ multiplex PCR; TCRdb stores just in-frame clones and leaves some out. The repertoire holds about 190,000 clones, with 90% to 95% as singletons. What was sequenced was blood. V usage is TRBV7-2 and J usage is TRBJ1-2; no clear D. The TCR originated in a man in his thirties or forties in good health. CDR3 nucleotides: TGTGCCAGCAGCTTAACGTTTAACGCTAACTATGGCTACACCTTC. It is translated as CASSLTFNANYGYTF. The full variable domain, completed using reference TRBV7-2 and TRBJ1-2, is GAGVSQSPSNKVTEKGKDVELRCDPISGHTALYWYRQSLGQGLEFLIYFQGNSAPDKSGLPSDRFSAERTGGSVSTLTIQRTQQEDSAVYLCASSLTFNANYGYTFGSGTRLTVV.